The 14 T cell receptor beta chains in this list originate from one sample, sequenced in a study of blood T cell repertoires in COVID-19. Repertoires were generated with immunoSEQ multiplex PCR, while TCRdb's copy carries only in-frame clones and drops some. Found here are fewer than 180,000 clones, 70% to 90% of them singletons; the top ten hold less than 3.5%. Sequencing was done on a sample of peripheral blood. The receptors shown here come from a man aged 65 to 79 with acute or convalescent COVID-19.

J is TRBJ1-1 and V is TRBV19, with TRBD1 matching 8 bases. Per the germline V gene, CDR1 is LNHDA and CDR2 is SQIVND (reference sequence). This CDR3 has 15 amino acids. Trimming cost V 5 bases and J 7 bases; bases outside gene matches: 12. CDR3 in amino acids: CASSEGAGGSVEAFF. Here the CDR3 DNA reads TGTGCCAGTAGTGAGGGGGCAGGGGGCTCGGTTGAAGCTTTCTTT.

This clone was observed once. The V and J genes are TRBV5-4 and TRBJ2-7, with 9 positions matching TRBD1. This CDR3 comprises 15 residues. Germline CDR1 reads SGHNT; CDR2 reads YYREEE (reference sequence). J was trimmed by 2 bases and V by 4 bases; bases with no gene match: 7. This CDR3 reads CASSIGQGRAYEQYF. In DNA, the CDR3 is TGTGCCAGCAGCATTGGACAGGGGCGAGCCTACGAGCAGTACTTC.

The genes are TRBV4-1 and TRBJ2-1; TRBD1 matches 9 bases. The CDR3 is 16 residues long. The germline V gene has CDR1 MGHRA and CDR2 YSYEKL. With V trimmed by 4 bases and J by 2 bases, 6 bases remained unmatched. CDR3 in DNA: TGCGCCAGCAGCCCGATAACAGGGGGCACCTACAATGAGCAGTTCTTC. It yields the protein CASSPITGGTYNEQFF.

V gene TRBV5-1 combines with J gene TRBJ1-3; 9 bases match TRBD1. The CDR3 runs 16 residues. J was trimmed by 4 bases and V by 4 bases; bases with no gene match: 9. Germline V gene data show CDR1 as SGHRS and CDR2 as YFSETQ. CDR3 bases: TGCGCCAGCAGCATCTCCGGGACAGGGATAGGAAACACCATATATTTT. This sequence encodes CASSISGTGIGNTIYF. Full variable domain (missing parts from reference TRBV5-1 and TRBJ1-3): KAGVTQTPRYLIKTRGQQVTLSCSPISGHRSVSWYQQTPGQGLQFLFEYFSETQRNKGNFPGRFSGRQFSNSRSEMNVSTLELGDSALYLCASSISGTGIGNTIYFGEGSWLTVV.

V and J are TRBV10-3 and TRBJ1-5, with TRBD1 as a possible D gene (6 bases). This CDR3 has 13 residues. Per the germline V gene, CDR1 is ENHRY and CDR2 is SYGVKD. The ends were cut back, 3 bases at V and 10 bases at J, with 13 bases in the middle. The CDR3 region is CAISEGGASPQHF. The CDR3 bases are TGTGCCATCAGTGAAGGGGGGGCCTCTCCCCAGCATTTT.

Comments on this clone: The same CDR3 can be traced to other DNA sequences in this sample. CDR3 bases: TGTGCCAGCAGCGCTGACAGGGTCAGCAATCAGCCCCAGCATTTT. Encoded protein: CASSADRVSNQPQHF. The V and J genes are TRBV7-8 and TRBJ1-5; 7 nucleotides match TRBD1. Germline loops: CDR1 SGHVS, CDR2 FQNEAQ. This CDR3 has 15 residues. The trim removed 5 bases at V and 1 base at J, leaving 5 bases unmatched.

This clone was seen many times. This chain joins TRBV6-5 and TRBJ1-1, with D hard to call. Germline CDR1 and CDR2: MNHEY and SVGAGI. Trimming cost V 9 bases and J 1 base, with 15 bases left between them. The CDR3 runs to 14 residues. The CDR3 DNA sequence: TGTGCCAGTTTCCACCCTGGCGGGAACACTGAAGCTTTCTTT. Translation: CASFHPGGNTEAFF.

CDR3 nucleotide sequence: TGTGCCAGCAGTTGGGACAGGAGATCGTACAATGAGCAGTTCTTC. Protein: CASSWDRRSYNEQFF. The rearrangement uses TRBV28 and TRBJ2-1; 8 bases agree with TRBD1. This CDR3 region has 15 residues. J was trimmed by 4 bases and V by 4 bases; bases with no gene match: 6. Germline-derived CDR1 and CDR2 are MDHEN and SYDVKM. Together with reference TRBV28 and TRBJ2-1, the CDR3 gives the full variable domain: DVKVTQSSRYLVKRTGEKVFLECVQDMDHENMFWYRQDPGLGLRLIYFSYDVKMKEKGDIPEGYSVSREKKERFSLILESASTNQTSMYLCASSWDRRSYNEQFFGPGTRLTVL.

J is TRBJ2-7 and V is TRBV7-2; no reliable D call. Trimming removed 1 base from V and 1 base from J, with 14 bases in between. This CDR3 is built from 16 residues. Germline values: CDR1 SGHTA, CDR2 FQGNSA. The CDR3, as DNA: TGTGCCAGCAGCTTAGACCCCAGGCAGCCATCCTACGAGCAGTACTTC. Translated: CASSLDPRQPSYEQYF. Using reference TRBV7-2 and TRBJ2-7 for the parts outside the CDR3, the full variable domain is GAGVSQSPSNKVTEKGKDVELRCDPISGHTALYWYRQSLGQGLEFLIYFQGNSAPDKSGLPSDRFSAERTGGSVSTLTIQRTQQEDSAVYLCASSLDPRQPSYEQYFGPGTRLTVT.

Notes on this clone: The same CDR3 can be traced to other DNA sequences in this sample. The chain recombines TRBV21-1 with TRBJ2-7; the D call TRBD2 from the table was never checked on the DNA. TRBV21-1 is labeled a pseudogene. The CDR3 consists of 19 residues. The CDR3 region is CASTSGLAGGTTFSYEQYF. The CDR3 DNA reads TGTGCCAGCACATCGGGACTAGCGGGAGGGACTACCTTCTCCTACGAGCAGTACTTC.

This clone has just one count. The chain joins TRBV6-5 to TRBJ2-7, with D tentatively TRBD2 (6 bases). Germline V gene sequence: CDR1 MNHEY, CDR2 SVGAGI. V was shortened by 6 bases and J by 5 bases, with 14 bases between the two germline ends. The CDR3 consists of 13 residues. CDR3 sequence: CASSPRGRNEQYF. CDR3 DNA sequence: TGTGCCAGCAGCCCACGGGGGAGGAACGAGCAGTACTTC.

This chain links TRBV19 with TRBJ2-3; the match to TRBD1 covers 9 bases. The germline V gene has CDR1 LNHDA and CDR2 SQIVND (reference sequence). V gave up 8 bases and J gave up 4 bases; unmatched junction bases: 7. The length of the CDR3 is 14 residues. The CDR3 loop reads CASGGTGMADTQYF. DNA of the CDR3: TGTGCCAGTGGGGGGACAGGGATGGCAGATACGCAGTATTTT. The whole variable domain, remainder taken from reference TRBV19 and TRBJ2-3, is DGGITQSPKYLFRKEGQNVTLSCEQNLNHDAMYWYRQDPGQGLRLIYYSQIVNDFQKGDIAEGYSVSREKKESFPLTVTSAQKNPTAFYLCASGGTGMADTQYFGPGTRLTVL.

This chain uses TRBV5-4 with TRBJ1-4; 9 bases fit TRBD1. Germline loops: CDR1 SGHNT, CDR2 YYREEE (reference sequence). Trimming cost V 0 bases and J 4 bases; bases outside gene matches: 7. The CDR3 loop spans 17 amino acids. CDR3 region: CASSLGTGAAYNEKLFF. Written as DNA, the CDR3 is TGTGCCAGCAGCTTGGGGACAGGGGCAGCCTATAATGAAAAACTGTTTTTT. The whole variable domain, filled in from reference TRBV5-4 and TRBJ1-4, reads ETGVTQSPTHLIKTRGQQVTLRCSSQSGHNTVSWYQQALGQGPQFIFQYYREEENGRGNFPPRFSGLQFPNYSSELNVNALELDDSALYLCASSLGTGAAYNEKLFFGSGTQLSVL.

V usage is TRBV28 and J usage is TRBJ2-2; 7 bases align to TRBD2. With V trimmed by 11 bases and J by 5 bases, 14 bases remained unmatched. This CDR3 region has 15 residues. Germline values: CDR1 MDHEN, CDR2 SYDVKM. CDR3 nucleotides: TGTGCCCGCGGCTCCTGGGGGGGGAGGACCGGGGAGCTGTTTTTT. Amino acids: CARGSWGGRTGELFF.